Sequencing of this TCR beta chain was carried out in a study of T cell responses to AZD1222 COVID-19 vaccine. Whole-study findings and limits: Scientists sampled the repertoires only once the peak T cell response had passed. Spike was spanned by vaccine-associated CD4 TCRs, which were dominant at 160-218 and 743-854. The breadth and depth of Spike-specific TCRs increased once two AZD1222 doses had been given.

Note on this clone: What it binds is unknown.

The data were produced by immunoSEQ multiplex PCR, yet TCRdb's version contains in-frame clones alone and is incomplete. Altogether 100,000 or so clones are present, about 89% being singletons, with the ten largest covering roughly 4%. This CDR3 spans 14 amino acids. Germline CDR1 and CDR2: MNHEY and SVGAGI. The V and J ends lost 6 bases and 8 bases respectively, with 19 bases between them. The input for sequencing was peripheral blood, taken on day 0 of AZD1222 vaccination. The V and J genes are TRBV6-5 and TRBJ1-2, with a tentative D call TRBD1 (5 bases). This clonotype originated in an adult in good health. CDR3 amino acids: CASRNTGTLSGYTF. CDR3 DNA sequence: TGTGCCAGCAGAAATACCGGGACTCTCTCCGGCTACACCTTC.